These 20 T cell receptor beta chains were all obtained from the same sample, sequenced in a study of post-analysis software for immune sequencing data. Regarding the study as a whole: Controls had lower frequencies than patients of five or six TRBV segments, which included TRBV5-6, TRBV5-1 and TRBV20-1.

These receptors lack a known antigen. cDNA libraries of TCR beta carried unique molecular identifiers. One entry per CDR3 protein results from TCRdb running MiXCR on the PCR reads. The sample holds about 260,000 distinct CDR3 sequences, roughly a third seen once. Sequencing was done on a sample of blood. The receptor set was obtained from a girl between 5 and 17 years old with multiple sclerosis.

This clonotype was observed many times. V gene TRBV11-2 combines with J gene TRBJ2-1, with 7 bases identical to TRBD2. The CDR3 length is 18 residues. The germline V gene has CDR1 SGHAT and CDR2 FQNNGV. Trimming at V came to 1 base and at J to 6 bases, leaving 15 bases not matched to a gene. CDR3 sequence reads: CASSLAFKRGAPFNEQFF. In nucleotides, the CDR3 is TGTGCCAGCAGCTTAGCCTTCAAGCGGGGCGCCCCCTTCAATGAGCAGTTCTTC.

This clonotype came up many times. V usage is TRBV12-3 or TRBV12-4 and J usage is TRBJ1-2; D remains unclear. Trimming removed 11 bases at V and 6 bases at J, with 19 bases between. This CDR3 contains 13 residues. The CDR3 reads CACRIVPSNGYTF. CDR3 bases: TGTGCCTGCCGTATTGTACCGTCAAATGGCTACACCTTC.

In this sample, this clonotype turned up many times. This chain connects TRBV3-1 to TRBJ1-4; D unclear. This CDR3 region has 15 residues. Per the germline V gene, CDR1 is LGHDT and CDR2 is YNNKEL (reference sequence). V lost 4 bases and J 3 bases, leaving 12 bases between the germline ends. CDR3 sequence reads: CASSPRGDPNEKLFF. CDR3 bases: TGTGCCAGCAGCCCCCGTGGGGATCCTAATGAAAAACTGTTTTTT.

This chain joins TRBV3-1 and TRBJ2-1, with a possible D match to TRBD2 (5 bases). Trimming cost V 1 base and J 4 bases, with 11 bases left between them. This CDR3 comprises 15 residues. From germline, CDR1 is LGHDT and CDR2 YNNKEL (reference sequence). CDR3 sequence: CASSQGRTLYNEQFF. CDR3 nucleotide sequence: TGTGCCAGCAGCCAAGGGAGGACTTTATACAATGAGCAGTTCTTC.

About this clonotype: This sequence may be a read error, since a much larger clone differs from it by one base. The chain links TRBV10-3 to TRBJ1-5, with 7 bases fitting TRBD1. The CDR3 consists of 14 residues. The V gene's germline CDR1 is ENHRY and CDR2 SYGVKD. This CDR3 reads CAIAGGTANQPRHF. The CDR3 DNA is TGTGCCATCGCGGGTGGGACAGCTAATCAGCCCCGGCATTTT.

This clonotype was recorded a few times. One end of the junction fails to match germline, which may point to a read error. The V gene is TRBV3-1, the J gene TRBJ2-1; TRBD2 matches 10 bases. CDR3 length: 17 amino acids. Germline V gives CDR1 LGHDT, CDR2 YNNKEL (reference sequence). The CDR3: CASSQERTSGLYNEQFF. CDR3 DNA: TGTGCCAGCAGCCAAGAGAGGACTAGCGGCCTCTACAACGAGCAGTTCTTC.

As concerns this clonotype: Just one base apart from a much larger clone, this may be a read error. V is TRBV12-3 or TRBV12-4 and J is TRBJ1-1; D possibly corresponds to TRBD1 (5 bases). The CDR3 totals 13 residues. V lost 7 bases and J 1 base, leaving 10 bases between the germline ends. The CDR3 sequence: CASNWGSNTEAFF. The CDR3 DNA follows: TGTGCCAGCAACTGGGGGTCGAACACTGAAGCTTTCTTT.

This clonotype was observed a handful of times. The chain combines TRBV5-1 with TRBJ2-7; 9 bases fit TRBD2. V shed 0 bases, J shed 7 bases, and the junction held 5 bases outside the gene matches. The CDR3 spans 14 residues. Germline CDR1 SGHRS, CDR2 YFSETQ. The chain's CDR3 is CASSLATSGNEQYF. The CDR3 coding sequence is TGCGCCAGCAGCTTGGCGACTAGCGGCAATGAGCAGTACTTC.

J is TRBJ2-3 and V is TRBV29-1, with 7 nucleotides matching TRBD1. There are 13 residues in the CDR3. The V segment lost 6 bases and the J segment 2 bases; nucleotides outside the gene matches: 5. Per germline, CDR1 SQVTM and CDR2 ANQGSEA. The CDR3 loop reads CSVWTGPTDTQYF. In nucleotides, the CDR3 is TGCAGCGTCTGGACAGGTCCCACAGATACGCAGTATTTT.

V usage is TRBV12-3 or TRBV12-4 and J usage is TRBJ2-5; D is perhaps TRBD1 (6 bases). Deletions cut 0 bases from V and 4 bases from J, with 12 bases between. The CDR3 extends over 15 amino acids. The CDR3 sequence: CASSLATLGGETQYF. In DNA form, the CDR3 reads TGTGCCAGCAGTTTAGCGACTCTAGGGGGAGAGACCCAGTACTTC.

V usage is TRBV29-1 and J usage is TRBJ2-7, with TRBD1 identical over 9 bases. Per the germline V gene, CDR1 is SQVTM and CDR2 is ANQGSEA. The CDR3 loop spans 14 amino acids. V shed 5 bases and J 3 bases; nucleotides not matched to a gene: 8. The CDR3 region is CSVLDRGSRYEQYF. CDR3 in DNA: TGCAGCGTTCTGGACAGGGGAAGCCGCTACGAGCAGTACTTC.

This clonotype was observed many times. The chain recombines TRBV12-3 or TRBV12-4 with TRBJ2-5; 11 nucleotides match TRBD2. V shed 3 bases, J shed 2 bases, and the junction held 5 bases outside the gene matches. The CDR3 is 16 amino acids. CDR3: CASSFTSGSGQETQYF. DNA for the CDR3: TGTGCCAGCAGTTTTACTAGCGGGAGTGGACAAGAGACCCAGTACTTC.

The chain joins TRBV2 to TRBJ1-6; D is perhaps TRBD1 (6 bases). Germline V gene sequence: CDR1 SNHLY, CDR2 FYNNEI. The V and J ends lost 3 bases and 7 bases respectively, with 16 bases between them. There are 16 residues in the CDR3. DNA for the CDR3: TGTGCCAGCAGTGACGGGGGGGCGAGAGGGAATTCACCCCTCCACTTT. It translates to CASSDGGARGNSPLHF.

V gene TRBV6-2 or TRBV6-3 combines with J gene TRBJ2-1; tentatively, D is TRBD1 or TRBD2 (5 bases each). Trimming left V 6 bases short and J 4 bases short, with 10 bases between. Germline V gene lookup returns CDR1 MNHEY and CDR2 SVGEGT. The CDR3 contains 13 residues. CDR3 amino acids: CASRPGPYNEQFF. The CDR3, as DNA: TGTGCCAGCAGGCCGGGGCCTTACAATGAGCAGTTCTTC.

In its sample, this clonotype was seen many times. J is TRBJ2-1 and V is TRBV7-9, with 13 bases that match TRBD2. Germline CDR1 is SEHNR and CDR2 is FQNEAQ (reference sequence). The CDR3 runs 19 residues. V dropped 2 bases and J dropped 3; count of bases not matched to a gene: 10. Written as DNA, the CDR3 is TGTGCCAGCAGCTTAATCCGGACTAGCGGGAGAGTAGACTACAATGAGCAGTTCTTC. Translated, it gives CASSLIRTSGRVDYNEQFF.

As to this clonotype: Given a much more abundant clone one base away, this may be a read error. V usage is TRBV29-1 and J usage is TRBJ2-5, with D possibly being TRBD2 (7 bases). Germline V CDR1 and CDR2: SQVTM, ANQGSEA. V gave up 7 bases and J gave up 11 bases, with 23 bases separating them. CDR3 size: 13 residues. The CDR3 sequence: CSAHRGGGNEQYF. CDR3 coding DNA: TGCAGCGCCCACAGAGGGGGGGGAAATGAGCAGTACTTC.

For this clonotype: A much bigger clone sits one base away, suggesting this may be a read error. V is TRBV5-1 and J is TRBJ1-1; no firm D call. The germline gives CDR1 SGHRS, CDR2 YFSETQ. V lost 4 bases, J lost 0 bases, and 13 bases lay in between. The CDR3 covers 15 residues. The CDR3 region is CASSPGVGVNTEAFF. The CDR3 DNA is TGCGCCAGCAGCCCCGGGGTTGGAGTGAACACTGAAGCTTTCTTT.

This clonotype is a singleton in its sample. The chain has TRBV18 and TRBJ2-3, with D possibly being TRBD2 (6 bases). Germline V gene data show CDR1 as KGHSH and CDR2 as LQKENI. The germline V and J ends were trimmed by 0 bases and 6 bases, with 7 bases remaining between them. The CDR3 consists of 13 residues. The CDR3 DNA sequence: TGTGCCAGCTCACCACCGGGACTGGATACGCAGTATTTT. Its translation: CASSPPGLDTQYF.

The V and J genes are TRBV15 and TRBJ1-1; D might be TRBD1 (5 bases). V was clipped by 8 bases and J by 7 bases, with 14 bases between them. This CDR3 is built from 12 residues. CDR1 and CDR2 (germline): LNHNV, YYDKDF (reference sequence). The CDR3 sequence: CATGKGTSEAFF. The CDR3 nucleotides read TGTGCCACCGGCAAAGGGACTAGTGAAGCTTTCTTT.

The chain is built from TRBV29-1 and TRBJ1-4, with D tentatively TRBD1 (6 bases). The CDR3 has 12 residues. Per germline, CDR1 SQVTM and CDR2 ANQGSEA. Trimming cost V 3 bases and J 4 bases, with 6 bases left between them. Written as DNA, the CDR3 is TGCAGCGTTGACAGGGGTAATGAAAAACTGTTTTTT. Amino acid sequence: CSVDRGNEKLFF.